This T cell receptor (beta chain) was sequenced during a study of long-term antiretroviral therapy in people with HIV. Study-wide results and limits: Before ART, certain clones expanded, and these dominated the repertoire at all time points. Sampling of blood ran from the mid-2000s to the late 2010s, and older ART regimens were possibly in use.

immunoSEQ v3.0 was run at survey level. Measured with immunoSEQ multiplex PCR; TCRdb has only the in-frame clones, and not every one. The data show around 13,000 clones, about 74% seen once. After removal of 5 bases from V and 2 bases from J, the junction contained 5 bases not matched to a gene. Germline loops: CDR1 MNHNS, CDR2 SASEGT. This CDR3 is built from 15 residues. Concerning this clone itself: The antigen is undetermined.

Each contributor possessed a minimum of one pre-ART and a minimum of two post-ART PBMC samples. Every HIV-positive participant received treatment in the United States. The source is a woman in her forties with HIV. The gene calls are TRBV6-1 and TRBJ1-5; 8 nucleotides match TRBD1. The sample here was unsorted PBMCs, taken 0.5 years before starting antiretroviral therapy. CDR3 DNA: TGTGCCAGCAGTACAGGACAGGGTGGCAATCAGCCCCAGCATTTT. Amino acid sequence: CASSTGQGGNQPQHF.